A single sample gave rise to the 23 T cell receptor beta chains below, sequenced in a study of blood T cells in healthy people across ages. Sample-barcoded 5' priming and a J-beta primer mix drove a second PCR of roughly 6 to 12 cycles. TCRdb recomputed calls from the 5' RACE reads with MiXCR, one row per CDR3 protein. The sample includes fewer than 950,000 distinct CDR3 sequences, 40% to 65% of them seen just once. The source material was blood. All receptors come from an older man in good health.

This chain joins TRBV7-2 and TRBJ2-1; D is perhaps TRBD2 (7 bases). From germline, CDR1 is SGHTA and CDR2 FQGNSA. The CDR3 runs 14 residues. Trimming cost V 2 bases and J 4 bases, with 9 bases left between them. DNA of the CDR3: TGTGCCAGCAGCTTACGGGGGGCTTACAATGAGCAGTTCTTC. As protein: CASSLRGAYNEQFF.

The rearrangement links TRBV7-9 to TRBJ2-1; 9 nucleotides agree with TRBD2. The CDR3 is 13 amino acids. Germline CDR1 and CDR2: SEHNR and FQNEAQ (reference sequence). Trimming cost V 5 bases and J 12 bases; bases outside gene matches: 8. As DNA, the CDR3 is TGTGCCAGCAGCGCGGGACTAGCTTGCTGGCAGTTCTTC. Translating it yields CASSAGLACWQFF.

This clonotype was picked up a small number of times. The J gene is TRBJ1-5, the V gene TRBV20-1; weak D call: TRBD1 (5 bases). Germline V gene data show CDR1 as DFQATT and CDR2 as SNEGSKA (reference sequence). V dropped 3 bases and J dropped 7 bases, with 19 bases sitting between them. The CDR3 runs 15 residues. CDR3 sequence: CSASVGPRGGQPQHF. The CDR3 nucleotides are TGCAGTGCTAGCGTCGGGCCCCGTGGGGGACAGCCCCAGCATTTT.

The CDR3 loop is CASSSSPNNEQFF. In DNA, the CDR3 is TGTGCCAGCAGTTCCTCCCCCAACAATGAGCAGTTCTTC. The chain combines TRBV6-5 with TRBJ2-1, with D hard to call. This CDR3 is 13 amino acids long. Germline V gene data show CDR1 as MNHEY and CDR2 as SVGAGI. V lost 4 bases, J lost 5 bases, and 9 bases lay in between.

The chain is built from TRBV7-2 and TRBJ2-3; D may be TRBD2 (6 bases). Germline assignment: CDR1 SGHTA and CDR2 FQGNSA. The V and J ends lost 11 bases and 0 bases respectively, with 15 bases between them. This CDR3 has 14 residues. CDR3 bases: TGTGCCGGCGGCCCCCTAGCGAGCACAGATACGCAGTATTTT. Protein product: CAGGPLASTDTQYF.

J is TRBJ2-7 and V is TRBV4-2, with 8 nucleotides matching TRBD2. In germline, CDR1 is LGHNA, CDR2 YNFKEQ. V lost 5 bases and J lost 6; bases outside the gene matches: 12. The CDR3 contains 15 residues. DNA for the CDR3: TGTGCCAGCAGCATCAATAGCGGGACGTCTGCCGAGCAGTACTTC. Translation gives CASSINSGTSAEQYF.

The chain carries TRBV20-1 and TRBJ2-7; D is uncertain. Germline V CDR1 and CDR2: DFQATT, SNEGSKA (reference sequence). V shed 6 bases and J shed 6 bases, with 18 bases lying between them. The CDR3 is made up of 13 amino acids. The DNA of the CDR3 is TGCAGTGCCATATCGAGAAGGATGGGCGAGCAGTACTTC. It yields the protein CSAISRRMGEQYF.

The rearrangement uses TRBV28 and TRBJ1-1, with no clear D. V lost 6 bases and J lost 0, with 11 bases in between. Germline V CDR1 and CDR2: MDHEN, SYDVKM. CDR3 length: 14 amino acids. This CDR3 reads CASRLAGMNTEAFF. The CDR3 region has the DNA TGTGCCAGCAGGCTTGCGGGGATGAACACTGAAGCTTTCTTT.

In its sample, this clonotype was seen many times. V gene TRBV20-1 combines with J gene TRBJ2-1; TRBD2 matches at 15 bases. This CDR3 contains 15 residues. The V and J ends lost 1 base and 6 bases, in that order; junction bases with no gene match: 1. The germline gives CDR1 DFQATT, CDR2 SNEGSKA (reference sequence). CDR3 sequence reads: CSARGGLAGGNEQFF. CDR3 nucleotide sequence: TGCAGTGCTAGAGGGGGACTAGCGGGAGGCAATGAGCAGTTCTTC.

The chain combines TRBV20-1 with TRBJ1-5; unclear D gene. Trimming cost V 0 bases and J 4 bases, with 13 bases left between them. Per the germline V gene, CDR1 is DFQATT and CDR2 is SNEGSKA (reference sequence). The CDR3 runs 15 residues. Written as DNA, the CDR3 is TGCAGTGCTAGAGATCAGGAAGGGAGAAATCAGCCCCAGCATTTT. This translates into CSARDQEGRNQPQHF.

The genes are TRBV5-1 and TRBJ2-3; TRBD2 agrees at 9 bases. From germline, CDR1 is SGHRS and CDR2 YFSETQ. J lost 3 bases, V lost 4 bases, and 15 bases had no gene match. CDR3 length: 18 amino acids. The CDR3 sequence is CASSKRFTAGGDTDTQYF. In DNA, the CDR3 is TGCGCCAGCAGCAAGCGGTTCACGGCGGGAGGGGATACAGATACGCAGTATTTT.

The DNA for the CDR3 is TGTGCCAGCAGTTTCGGACCGACTTCCGAGCAGTACTTC. Protein: CASSFGPTSEQYF. V usage is TRBV12-3 or TRBV12-4 and J usage is TRBJ2-7; D unclear. Trimming stripped 3 bases from V and 6 bases from J, with 12 bases between. This CDR3 is 13 amino acids long.

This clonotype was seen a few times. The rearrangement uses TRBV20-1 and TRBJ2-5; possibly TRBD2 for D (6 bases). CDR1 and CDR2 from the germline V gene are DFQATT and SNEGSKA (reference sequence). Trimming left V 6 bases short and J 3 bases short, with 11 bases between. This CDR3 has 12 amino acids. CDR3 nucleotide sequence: TGCAGTGCCCCGGACTACGAAGAGACCCAGTACTTC. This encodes CSAPDYEETQYF.

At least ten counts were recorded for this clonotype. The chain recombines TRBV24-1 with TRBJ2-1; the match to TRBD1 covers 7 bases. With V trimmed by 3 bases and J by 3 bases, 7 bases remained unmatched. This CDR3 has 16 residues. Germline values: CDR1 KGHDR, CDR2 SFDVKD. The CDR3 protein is CATSDTRQGYYNEQFF. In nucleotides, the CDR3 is TGTGCCACCAGTGATACCCGACAGGGATACTACAATGAGCAGTTCTTC.

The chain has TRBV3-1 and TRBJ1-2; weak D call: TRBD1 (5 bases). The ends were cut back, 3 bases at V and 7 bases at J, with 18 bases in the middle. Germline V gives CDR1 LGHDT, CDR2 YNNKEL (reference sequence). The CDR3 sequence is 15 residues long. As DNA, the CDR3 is TGTGCCAGCAGCCAGGAGACAGCAAAAAGAGGTGGCTACACCTTC. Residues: CASSQETAKRGGYTF.

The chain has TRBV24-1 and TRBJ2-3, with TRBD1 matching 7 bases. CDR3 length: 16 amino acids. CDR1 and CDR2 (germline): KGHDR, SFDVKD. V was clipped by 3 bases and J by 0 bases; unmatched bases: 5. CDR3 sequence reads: CATSDPTGSSTDTQYF. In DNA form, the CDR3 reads TGTGCCACCAGTGATCCGACAGGGTCTAGCACAGATACGCAGTATTTT.

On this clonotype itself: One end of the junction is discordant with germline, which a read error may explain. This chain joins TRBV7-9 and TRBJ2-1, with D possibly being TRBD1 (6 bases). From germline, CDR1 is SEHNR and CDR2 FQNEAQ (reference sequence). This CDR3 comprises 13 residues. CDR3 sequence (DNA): TGTGCAAGCAGCCCCCCTGGGGGCCAAGAGCAGTTCTTC. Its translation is CASSPPGGQEQFF.

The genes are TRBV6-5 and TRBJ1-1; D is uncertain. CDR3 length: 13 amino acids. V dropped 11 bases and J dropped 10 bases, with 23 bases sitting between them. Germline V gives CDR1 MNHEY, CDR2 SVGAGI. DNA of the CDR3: TGTGCCGCCCGAGGAGACCCCGGGAAGGTAGCTTTCTTT. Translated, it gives CAARGDPGKVAFF.

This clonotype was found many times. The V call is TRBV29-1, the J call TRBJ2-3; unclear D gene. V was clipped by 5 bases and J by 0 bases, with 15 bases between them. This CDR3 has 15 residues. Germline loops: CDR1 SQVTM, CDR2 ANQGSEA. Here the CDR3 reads CSVKGTDGSTDTQYF. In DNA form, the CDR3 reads TGCAGCGTTAAGGGTACGGATGGGAGCACAGATACGCAGTATTTT.

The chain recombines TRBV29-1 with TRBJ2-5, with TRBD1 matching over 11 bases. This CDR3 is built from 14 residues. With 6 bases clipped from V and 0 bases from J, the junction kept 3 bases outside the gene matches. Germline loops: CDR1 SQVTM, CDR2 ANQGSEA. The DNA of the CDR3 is TGCAGCGTCCGGGACAGGGGGTACCAAGAGACCCAGTACTTC. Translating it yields CSVRDRGYQETQYF.

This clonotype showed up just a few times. CDR3 residues: CASSSGDRGPYNEQFF. Written as DNA, the CDR3 is TGTGCCAGCAGTTCCGGGGACAGGGGACCCTACAATGAGCAGTTCTTC. This chain connects TRBV6-6 to TRBJ2-1; 10 nucleotides align to TRBD1. Unmatched junction bases numbered 5, after V lost 4 bases and J lost 2 bases. In germline, CDR1 is MNHNY, CDR2 SVGAGI (reference sequence). CDR3 length equals 16 residues.

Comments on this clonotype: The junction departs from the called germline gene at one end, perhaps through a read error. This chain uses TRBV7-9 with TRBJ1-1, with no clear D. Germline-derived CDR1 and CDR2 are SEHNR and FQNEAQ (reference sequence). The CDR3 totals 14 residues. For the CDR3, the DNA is TGTGCCAGCAGCTTAGCGGGCCAATCCGCTGAAGCTTCCTTT. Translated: CASSLAGQSAEASF.

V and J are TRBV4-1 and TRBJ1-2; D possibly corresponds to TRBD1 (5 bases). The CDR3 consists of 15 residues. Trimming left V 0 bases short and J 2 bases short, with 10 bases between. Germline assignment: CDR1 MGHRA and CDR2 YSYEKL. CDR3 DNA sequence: TGCGCCAGCAGCCAAGATCCCGGGGGGAACTATGGCTACACCTTC. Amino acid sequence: CASSQDPGGNYGYTF.